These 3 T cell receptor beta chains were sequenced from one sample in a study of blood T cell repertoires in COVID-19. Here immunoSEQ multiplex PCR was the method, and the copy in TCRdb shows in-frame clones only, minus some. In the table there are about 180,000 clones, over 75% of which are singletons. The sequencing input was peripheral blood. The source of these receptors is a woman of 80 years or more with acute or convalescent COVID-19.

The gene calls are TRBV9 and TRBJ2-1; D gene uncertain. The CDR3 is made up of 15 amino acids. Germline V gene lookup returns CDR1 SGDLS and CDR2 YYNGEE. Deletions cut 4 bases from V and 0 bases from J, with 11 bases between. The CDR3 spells CASSSTESSYNEQFF. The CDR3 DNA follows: TGTGCCAGCAGCTCTACTGAGAGCTCCTACAATGAGCAGTTCTTC.

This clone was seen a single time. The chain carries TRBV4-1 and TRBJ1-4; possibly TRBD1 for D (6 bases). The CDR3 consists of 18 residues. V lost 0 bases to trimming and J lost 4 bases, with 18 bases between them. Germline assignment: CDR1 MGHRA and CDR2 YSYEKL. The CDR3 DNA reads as TGCGCCAGCAGCCAAGATCTAAGGGGGACGGCTAGTAATGAAAAACTGTTTTTT. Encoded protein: CASSQDLRGTASNEKLFF.

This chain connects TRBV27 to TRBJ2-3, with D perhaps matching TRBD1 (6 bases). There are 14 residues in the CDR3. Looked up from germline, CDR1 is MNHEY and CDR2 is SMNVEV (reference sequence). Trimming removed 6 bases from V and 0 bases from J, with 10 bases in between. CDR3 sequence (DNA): TGTGCCAGCAGCGACAGGTCAAGCACAGATACGCAGTATTTT. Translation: CASSDRSSTDTQYF.